These 11 T cell receptor beta chains came from one sample sequenced in a study of shared clonotypes between healthy human individuals. Only in-frame clones appear in the TCRdb table, and some are missing; sequencing was by immunoSEQ multiplex PCR. The repertoire holds some 500,000 clones, about 96% seen once, with under 0.065% in the top ten. Source material: naive CD4+ T cells sorted from blood. Subset given: CD45RA+ positively selected. The source of these receptors is a woman aged 25 to 39 in good health.

The rearrangement joins TRBV2 to TRBJ1-1, with D tentatively TRBD1 (5 bases). This CDR3 is 17 amino acids long. Trimming stripped 5 bases from V and 4 bases from J, with 23 bases between. Germline V gene sequence: CDR1 SNHLY, CDR2 FYNNEI. The CDR3 nucleotides are TGTGCCAGCAGTTCCCCCCCGGGACTTCAGGGTGGCACTGAAGCTTTCTTT. It specifies CASSSPPGLQGGTEAFF.

The gene calls are TRBV18 and TRBJ1-3; 8 nucleotides align to TRBD1. Trimming cost V 3 bases and J 0 bases; bases outside gene matches: 4. In germline, CDR1 is KGHSH, CDR2 LQKENI. CDR3 length equals 16 residues. The CDR3: CASSPLGQVSGNTIYF. CDR3 coding DNA: TGTGCCAGCTCACCTCTGGGACAGGTCTCTGGAAACACCATATATTTT.

The chain combines TRBV4-1 with TRBJ1-5; tentatively, D is TRBD1 (6 bases). Trimming removed 0 bases from V and 9 bases from J, with 18 bases in between. The CDR3 has 16 residues. Germline V gives CDR1 MGHRA, CDR2 YSYEKL. As DNA, the CDR3 is TGCGCCAGCAGCCAAGAGGCCGTGGGCAGGGGTTGGCCCCAGCATTTT. This gives the protein CASSQEAVGRGWPQHF.

This sequence joins TRBV27 and TRBJ2-3; 12 bases align to TRBD2. This CDR3 comprises 19 residues. From germline, CDR1 is MNHEY and CDR2 SMNVEV (reference sequence). V dropped 2 bases and J dropped 0; count of bases not matched to a gene: 9. The CDR3 sequence: CASSLTRTSGDTSTDTQYF. The CDR3 DNA is TGTGCCAGCAGTTTAACGCGGACTAGCGGGGATACTAGCACAGATACGCAGTATTTT.

The CDR3 loop is CASSFVQGASTDTQYF. The CDR3 DNA sequence: TGTGCCAGCAGTTTCGTCCAGGGGGCTTCCACAGATACGCAGTATTTT. The chain has TRBV28 and TRBJ2-3, with 8 bases lining up with TRBD1. CDR1 is MDHEN, CDR2 SYDVKM, per germline. V lost 3 bases to trimming and J lost 2 bases; unmatched junction nucleotides: 7. There are 16 residues in the CDR3.

The V call is TRBV7-6, the J call TRBJ1-5; 8 bases are shared with TRBD1. Germline lookup yields CDR1 SGHVS and CDR2 FNYEAQ. Trimming at V came to 0 bases and at J to 5 bases, leaving 6 bases not matched to a gene. This CDR3 is built from 16 residues. The CDR3: CASSLAADRDDQPQHF. CDR3 DNA: TGTGCCAGCAGCTTAGCTGCGGACAGGGATGATCAGCCCCAGCATTTT.

This chain links TRBV30 with TRBJ1-6; D is possibly TRBD1 (5 bases). CDR1 and CDR2 (germline): GTSNPN, SVGIG (reference sequence). Trimming took 2 bases from V and 11 from J, leaving 13 bases between them. CDR3 length: 13 amino acids. The DNA for the CDR3 is TGTGCCTGGAGTTCAGGGTTTGGTCCACCCCTCCACTTT. Translated: CAWSSGFGPPLHF. The entire variable domain, with the rest obtained from reference TRBV30 and TRBJ1-6, is as follows: SQTIHQWPATLVQPVGSPLSLECTVEGTSNPNLYWYRQAAGRGLQLLFYSVGIGQISSEVPQNLSASRPQDRQFILSSKKLLLSDSGFYLCAWSSGFGPPLHFGNGTRLTVT.

This chain uses TRBV7-2 with TRBJ2-3; 10 positions match TRBD2. The germline CDR1 and CDR2 sequences are SGHTA and FQGNSA. The length of the CDR3 is 16 residues. V lost 1 base and J lost 4; bases outside the gene matches: 5. The CDR3 loop is CASSLVAGGGADTQYF. CDR3 in DNA: TGTGCCAGCAGCTTAGTAGCGGGAGGAGGCGCAGATACGCAGTATTTT.

The rearrangement links TRBV5-1 to TRBJ2-1; TRBD2 agrees at 12 bases. The germline CDR1 and CDR2 sequences are SGHRS and YFSETQ. Unmatched junction bases numbered 6, after V lost 4 bases and J lost 4 bases. The CDR3 consists of 16 residues. CDR3 sequence reads: CASSPSLAGGYNEQFF. The CDR3 DNA reads as TGCGCCAGCAGCCCCTCACTAGCGGGAGGTTACAATGAGCAGTTCTTC.

This clone has a handful of counts. This chain connects TRBV10-3 to TRBJ1-4, with 7 nucleotides matching TRBD1. After removal of 7 bases from V and 5 bases from J, the junction contained 4 bases not matched to a gene. The germline CDR1 and CDR2 sequences are ENHRY and SYGVKD. The CDR3 loop spans 13 amino acids. CDR3 bases: TGTGCCATCAAGGACAGGTTAAATGAAAAACTGTTTTTT. Its translation is CAIKDRLNEKLFF.

This clone was observed once. V usage is TRBV7-8 and J usage is TRBJ2-5, with 12 bases fitting TRBD2. The CDR3 has 18 residues. The junction had 13 bases not matched to a gene; V was cut back by 3 bases and J by 5 bases. Per germline, CDR1 SGHVS and CDR2 FQNEAQ. CDR3 loop: CASSFISLAGGRRETQYF. The CDR3 DNA reads as TGTGCCAGCAGCTTTATCTCTCTAGCGGGAGGGAGGCGGGAGACCCAGTACTTC.